The source of this T cell receptor (beta chain) is a study of control samples from healthy donors and cancer patients. Clones were sequenced by immunoSEQ multiplex PCR, and TCRdb holds only the in-frame ones, with some missing. The repertoire includes 45,000 to 55,000 clones, over 90% of them detected once, and less than 25% sits in the top ten. The CDR3 covers 14 residues. Trimming at V came to 3 bases and at J to 6 bases, leaving 7 bases not matched to a gene. Germline lookup yields CDR1 SGHRS and CDR2 YFSETQ. The TCR originated in a woman aged 45 to 65 with head and neck cancer. The genes are TRBV5-1 and TRBJ2-7; 9 bases line up with TRBD1. What was sequenced was PBMCs. CDR3 loop: CASSSGTGKGEQYF. The CDR3 DNA reads as TGCGCCAGCAGCTCGGGGACAGGGAAGGGCGAGCAGTACTTC.